This TCR beta chain stems from a study of T-cell reconstitution after alpha-beta-depleted transplantation in children. Study-level findings and limits: As was reported, about two months after transplant, alpha-beta T cells came from several hundred expanded graft clones. One year after transplant, T-cell counts and diversity came mostly from newly produced T cells.

TCRbeta library preparation incorporated unique molecular identifiers. TCRdb passed the PCR reads through MiXCR, listing each CDR3 protein once. The sample yields 200,000 or so distinct CDR3 sequences, roughly 6% seen once. Germline CDR1 and CDR2: DFQATT and SNEGSKA (reference sequence). Trimming took off 5 bases at V and 11 bases at J, with 19 bases between the two ends. The CDR3 is made up of 12 amino acids. This clonotype was recorded many times. What it binds is not known. The chain links TRBV20-1 to TRBJ2-7; D might be TRBD2 (5 bases). This clonotype originated in a girl under two years old with combined immunodeficiency, due to receive a stem cell transplant. Sequencing used PBMCs, obtained before TCRalphabeta/CD19-depleted stem cell transplant. CDR3 amino acids: CSAPHLDSSEYF. As DNA, the CDR3 is TGCAGTGCTCCCCATTTGGACTCGTCAGAGTACTTC.